Included here is one T cell receptor beta chain sequence, with context. Antigen unknown. This specimen belongs to a study of cytomegalovirus exposure and HLA in healthy donors. The CDR3 covers 11 residues. The donors were members of the roughly 120-subject validation cohort (separate from the roughly 700-subject first cohort). Study results and limitations: Associated with cytomegalovirus, according to the listing, were 150 to 200 TCR beta chains. TCR sequences were mostly rare, though some public TCRs occurred in many donors.

Clones were sequenced by immunoSEQ multiplex PCR, and TCRdb holds only the in-frame ones, with some missing. The table shows 90,000 to 110,000 clones, with approximately 90% occurring only once. This chain links TRBV21-1 with TRBJ2-7; no DNA check was done on the table's D call, TRBD2. TRBV21-1 is a pseudogene. This receptor was identified in a woman younger than 35 in good health and CMV-seropositive. What was sequenced was PBMCs. The CDR3 DNA reads as TGTGCCAGCAGCAAAGCGGCGGGGGGCTCGGTC. Its translation is CASSKAAGGSV.